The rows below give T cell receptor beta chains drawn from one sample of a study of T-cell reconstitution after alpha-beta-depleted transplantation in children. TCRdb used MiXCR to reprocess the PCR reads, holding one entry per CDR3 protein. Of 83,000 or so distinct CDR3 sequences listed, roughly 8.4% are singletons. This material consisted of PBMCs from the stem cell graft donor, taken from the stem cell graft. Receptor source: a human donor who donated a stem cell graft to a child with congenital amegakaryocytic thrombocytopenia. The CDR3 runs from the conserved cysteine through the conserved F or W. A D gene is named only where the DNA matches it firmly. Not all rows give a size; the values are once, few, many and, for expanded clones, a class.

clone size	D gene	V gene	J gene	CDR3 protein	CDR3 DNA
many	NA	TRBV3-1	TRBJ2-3	CASSPTARFSTQYF	TGTGCCAGCAGCCCCACAGCCCGGTTTTCTACGCAGTATTTT
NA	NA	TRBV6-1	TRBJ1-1	CASSEGGLNTEAFF	TGTGCCAGCAGTGAAGGGGGACTCAACACTGAAGCTTTCTTT
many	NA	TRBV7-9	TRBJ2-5	CASSSSGAVETQYF	TGTGCCAGCAGCTCATCGGGAGCAGTAGAGACCCAGTACTTC
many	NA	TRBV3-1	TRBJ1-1	CASSQHSRRDTEAFF	TGTGCCAGCAGCCAACATTCCAGACGGGACACTGAAGCTTTCTTT
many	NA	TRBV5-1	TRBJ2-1	CASSRENSYNEQFF	TGCGCCAGCAGTAGGGAAAATAGCTACAATGAGCAGTTCTTC
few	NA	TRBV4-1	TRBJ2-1	CASSQDLSDNEQFF	TGCGCCAGCAGCCAAGATCTTTCCGACAATGAGCAGTTCTTC
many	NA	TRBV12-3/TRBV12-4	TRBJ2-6	CASSFGGTFSGANVLTF	TGTGCCAGCAGTTTCGGGGGGACATTCTCTGGGGCCAACGTCCTGACTTTC
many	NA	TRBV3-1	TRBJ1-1	CASSQEEGGRAFF	TGTGCCAGCAGCCAAGAAGAGGGGGGAAGAGCTTTCTTT
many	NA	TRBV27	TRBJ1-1	CASSRLSGSHTEAFF	TGTGCCAGCAGCCGACTTTCGGGGAGCCACACTGAAGCTTTCTTT
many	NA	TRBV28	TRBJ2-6	CASTEFSGANVLTF	TGTGCCAGCACCGAATTCTCTGGGGCCAACGTCCTGACTTTC
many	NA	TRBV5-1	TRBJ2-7	CASSLAYGYEQYF	TGCGCCAGCAGCTTGGCCTACGGCTACGAGCAGTACTTC
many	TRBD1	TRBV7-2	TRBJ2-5	CASSLDRVGQETQYF	TGTGCCAGCAGCCTGGACAGGGTAGGCCAAGAGACCCAGTACTTC
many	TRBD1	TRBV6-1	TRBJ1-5	CASSQQGTLQPQHF	TGTGCCAGCAGTCAACAGGGGACCCTCCAGCCCCAGCATTTT
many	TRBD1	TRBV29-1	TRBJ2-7	CSVMTGEQYF	TGCAGCGTAATGACAGGGGAGCAGTACTTC
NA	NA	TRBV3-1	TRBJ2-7	CASSQGRGYEQYF	TGTGCCAGCAGCCAAGGGAGGGGCTACGAGCAGTACTTC
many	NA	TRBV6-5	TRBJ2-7	CASSYSSFSSSYEQYF	TGTGCCAGCAGTTACTCGAGTTTTTCCAGCTCCTACGAGCAGTACTTC
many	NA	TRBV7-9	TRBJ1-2	CASSSDVAGYTF	TGTGCCAGCAGCTCGGACGTGGCAGGCTACACCTTC
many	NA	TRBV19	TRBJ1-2	CASSPTKDSYGYTF	TGTGCCAGTAGTCCGACGAAGGATTCCTATGGCTACACCTTC
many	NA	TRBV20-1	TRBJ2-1	CSASLGASLSKRNEQFF	TGCAGTGCTAGCTTGGGGGCTAGCCTGTCGAAGCGGAATGAGCAGTTCTTC
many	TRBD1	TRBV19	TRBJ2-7	CASTFRDSNGEQYF	TGTGCCAGTACCTTCCGGGACAGTAACGGCGAGCAGTACTTC
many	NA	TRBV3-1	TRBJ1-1	CASSYALRGAVSEAFF	TGTGCCAGCAGCTATGCGCTCCGGGGGGCGGTTTCTGAAGCTTTCTTT
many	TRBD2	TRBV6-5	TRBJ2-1	CASSLTSGFYNEQFF	TGTGCCAGCAGTTTGACTAGCGGTTTTTACAATGAGCAGTTCTTC